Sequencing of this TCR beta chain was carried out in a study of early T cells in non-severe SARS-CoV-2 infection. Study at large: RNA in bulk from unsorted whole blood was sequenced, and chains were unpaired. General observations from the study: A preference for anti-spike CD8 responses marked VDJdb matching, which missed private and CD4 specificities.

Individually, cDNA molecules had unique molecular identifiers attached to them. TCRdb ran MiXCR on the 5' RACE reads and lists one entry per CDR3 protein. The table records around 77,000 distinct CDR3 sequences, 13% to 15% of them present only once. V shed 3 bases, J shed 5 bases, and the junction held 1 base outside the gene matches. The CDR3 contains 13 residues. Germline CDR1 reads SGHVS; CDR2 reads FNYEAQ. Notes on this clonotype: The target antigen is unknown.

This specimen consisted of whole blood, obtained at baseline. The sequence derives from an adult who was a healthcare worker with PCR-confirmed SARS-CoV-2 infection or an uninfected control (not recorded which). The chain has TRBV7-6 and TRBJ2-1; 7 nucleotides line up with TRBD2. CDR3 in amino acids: CASSFGLDNEQFF. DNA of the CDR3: TGTGCCAGCAGCTTCGGACTAGACAATGAGCAGTTCTTC.